A single sample gave rise to the 5 T cell receptor beta chains below, sequenced in a study of T cell changes during pregnancy in multiple sclerosis. Repertoires were generated with immunoSEQ multiplex PCR, while TCRdb's copy carries only in-frame clones and drops some. The sample holds 90,000 or so clones, about 92% seen once. The source was peripheral blood, collected in the first trimester of pregnancy. Every receptor here comes from a female donor with multiple sclerosis, enrolled in a pregnancy study.

This clone was seen more than once but under ten times. The chain links TRBV4-1 to TRBJ1-2; possible D gene TRBD1, 6 bases. The CDR3 is 14 amino acids. V was pared by 5 bases and J by 2 bases, with 12 bases between. CDR1 and CDR2 from the germline V gene are MGHRA and YSYEKL. CDR3 region: CASSDGTGNYGYTF. The DNA for the CDR3 is TGCGCCAGCAGCGACGGTACAGGGAACTATGGCTACACCTTC.

The chain joins TRBV28 to TRBJ2-7; 7 nucleotides line up with TRBD1. CDR3 length: 14 residues. Looked up from germline, CDR1 is MDHEN and CDR2 is SYDVKM. After removal of 6 bases from V and 4 bases from J, the junction contained 9 bases not matched to a gene. The CDR3 here is CASSPGGSRYEQYF. CDR3 nucleotide sequence: TGTGCCAGCAGCCCAGGGGGTTCCAGGTACGAGCAGTACTTC. The variable domain in full, with the rest retrieved from reference TRBV28 and TRBJ2-7, is DVKVTQSSRYLVKRTGEKVFLECVQDMDHENMFWYRQDPGLGLRLIYFSYDVKMKEKGDIPEGYSVSREKKERFSLILESASTNQTSMYLCASSPGGSRYEQYFGPGTRLTVT.

The V call is TRBV2, the J call TRBJ2-1; possible D gene TRBD1, 5 bases. V dropped 3 bases and J dropped 4 bases, with 10 bases sitting between them. The CDR3 runs to 14 residues. Germline-derived CDR1 and CDR2 are SNHLY and FYNNEI. CDR3 sequence reads: CASSDMTEYNEQFF. The DNA of the CDR3 is TGTGCCAGCAGTGACATGACAGAGTACAATGAGCAGTTCTTC.

The chain is built from TRBV27 and TRBJ2-1, with D perhaps TRBD2 (6 bases). The CDR3 is 13 residues long. Germline V gene lookup returns CDR1 MNHEY and CDR2 SMNVEV (reference sequence). V was pared by 0 bases and J by 7 bases, with 7 bases between. As DNA, the CDR3 is TGTGCCAGCAGTTTATCTAGCGGTAATGAGCAGTTCTTC. Translation: CASSLSSGNEQFF.

The chain's CDR3 is CASSSASTSGYNEQFF. The CDR3 DNA is TGTGCCAGCAGCTCAGCCTCGACTAGCGGCTACAATGAGCAGTTCTTC. The chain carries TRBV7-3 and TRBJ2-1, with TRBD2 matching 9 bases. V lost 4 bases to trimming and J lost 3 bases; unmatched junction nucleotides: 7. The CDR3 covers 16 residues. The germline gives CDR1 SGHTA, CDR2 FQGTGA.